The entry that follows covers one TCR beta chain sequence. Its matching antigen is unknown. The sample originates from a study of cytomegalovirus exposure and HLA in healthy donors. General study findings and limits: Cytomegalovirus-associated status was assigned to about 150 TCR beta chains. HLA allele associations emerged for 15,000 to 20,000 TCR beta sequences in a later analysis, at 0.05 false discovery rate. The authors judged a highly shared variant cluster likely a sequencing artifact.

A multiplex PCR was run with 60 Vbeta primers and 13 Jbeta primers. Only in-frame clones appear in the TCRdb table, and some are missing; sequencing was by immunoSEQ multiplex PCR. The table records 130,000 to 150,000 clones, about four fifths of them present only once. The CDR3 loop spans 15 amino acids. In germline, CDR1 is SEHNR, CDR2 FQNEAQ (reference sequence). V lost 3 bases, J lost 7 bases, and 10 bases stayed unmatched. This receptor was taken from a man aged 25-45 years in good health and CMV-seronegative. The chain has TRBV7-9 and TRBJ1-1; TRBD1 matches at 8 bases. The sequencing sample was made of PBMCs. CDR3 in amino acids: CASSFRGRGPLEAFF. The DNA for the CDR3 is TGTGCCAGCAGCTTCCGTGGCAGGGGGCCACTTGAAGCTTTCTTT. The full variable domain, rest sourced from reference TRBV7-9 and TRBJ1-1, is DTGVSQNPRHKITKRGQNVTFRCDPISEHNRLYWYRQTLGQGPEFLTYFQNEAQLEKSRLLSDRFSAERPKGSFSTLEIQRTEQGDSAMYLCASSFRGRGPLEAFFGQGTRLTVV.